A single sample gave rise to the 23 T cell receptor beta chains below, sequenced in a study of T-cell reconstitution after alpha-beta-depleted transplantation in children. This sample's TCRbeta library carried unique molecular identifier barcodes. TCRdb re-called the PCR reads through MiXCR, storing one row per CDR3 protein. This table holds a few hundred thousand distinct CDR3 sequences, about a tenth found once. The sequences come from PBMCs from the stem cell graft donor, collected from the stem cell graft. The source of these receptors is a human donor who donated a stem cell graft to a child with acute lymphoblastic leukemia.

The chain uses TRBV4-3 and TRBJ2-5, with D perhaps TRBD1 or TRBD2 (5 bases each). CDR1 and CDR2 from the germline V gene are LGHNA and YSLEER. V was cut by 4 bases and J by 5 bases, with 20 bases left in between. The CDR3 is 16 residues long. The CDR3 here is CASSPNRGSWGETQYF. The CDR3 DNA sequence: TGCGCCAGCAGCCCCAATAGAGGTTCCTGGGGGGAGACCCAGTACTTC.

This clonotype has at least ten counts. The chain recombines TRBV12-3 or TRBV12-4 with TRBJ1-4, with 10 bases identical to TRBD1. The CDR3 is made up of 15 amino acids. Trimming at V came to 4 bases and at J to 8 bases, leaving 7 bases not matched to a gene. CDR3 region: CASSSPGQGYEKLFF. As DNA, the CDR3 is TGTGCCAGCAGTTCCCCGGGACAGGGGTACGAAAAACTGTTTTTT.

V and J are TRBV5-1 and TRBJ2-5; no clear D gene. This CDR3 has 13 residues. Trimming pared 3 bases from V and 3 bases from J, leaving 9 bases between. Germline V gene data show CDR1 as SGHRS and CDR2 as YFSETQ. In DNA form, the CDR3 reads TGCGCCAGCAGCTCAGGAGCAGAAGAGACCCAGTACTTC. Amino acids: CASSSGAEETQYF.

This clonotype came up a few times. This chain connects TRBV12-3 or TRBV12-4 to TRBJ1-2; 7 nucleotides agree with TRBD1. CDR3 length: 15 amino acids. The trim removed 5 bases at V and 3 bases at J, leaving 9 bases unmatched. For the CDR3, the DNA is TGTGCCAGCAGTCCCCGACAGGGTTTGGACTATGGCTACACCTTC. Amino acid sequence: CASSPRQGLDYGYTF.

In its sample, this clonotype was seen many times. The CDR3 sequence is CASSLATVTDTQYF. CDR3 in DNA: TGCGCCAGCAGCTTGGCGACAGTCACAGATACGCAGTATTTT. V usage is TRBV5-1 and J usage is TRBJ2-3; TRBD1 might be the D (5 bases). The V end was cut by 0 bases, the J end by 2 bases, with 7 bases between. From germline, CDR1 is SGHRS and CDR2 YFSETQ. This CDR3 has 14 residues.

This clonotype was observed at least ten times. This rearrangement joins TRBV12-3 or TRBV12-4 to TRBJ1-4, with D maybe TRBD1 (6 bases). The CDR3 loop spans 15 amino acids. Trimming stripped 5 bases from V and 4 bases from J, with 14 bases between. The DNA of the CDR3 is TGTGCCAGCAGTACGCAACAGGGTCTTAATGAAAAACTGTTTTTT. Its translation is CASSTQQGLNEKLFF.

The chain joins TRBV7-2 to TRBJ2-5; 7 bases line up with TRBD2. Germline CDR1 and CDR2: SGHTA and FQGNSA. The V segment lost 3 bases and the J segment 4 bases; nucleotides outside the gene matches: 8. This CDR3 comprises 15 residues. The CDR3 nucleotides are TGTGCCAGCAGCTTGGGGGGGGACTACGTAGAGACCCAGTACTTC. It yields the protein CASSLGGDYVETQYF.

In its sample, this clonotype was seen a few times. V is TRBV19 and J is TRBJ2-3; 9 nucleotides align to TRBD2. Unmatched junction bases numbered 10, after V lost 4 bases and J lost 2 bases. The length of the CDR3 is 17 residues. Germline lookup yields CDR1 LNHDA and CDR2 SQIVND (reference sequence). The CDR3 sequence: CASSTPRSSGNTDTQYF. The CDR3 nucleotides are TGTGCCAGTAGTACTCCGAGGTCTAGCGGGAACACAGATACGCAGTATTTT.

The CDR3 is CASRSGGAHNEQFF. In DNA form, the CDR3 reads TGTGCCAGCAGAAGCGGGGGGGCCCACAATGAGCAGTTCTTC. The chain combines TRBV7-9 with TRBJ2-1, with TRBD2 identical over 10 bases. With V trimmed by 6 bases and J by 5 bases, 4 bases remained unmatched. Germline CDR1 SEHNR, CDR2 FQNEAQ (reference sequence). The CDR3 consists of 14 residues.

This clonotype appeared many times. The chain links TRBV5-1 to TRBJ2-2; 10 bases map to TRBD1. This CDR3 has 19 amino acids. V lost 3 bases, J lost 0 bases, and 11 bases stayed unmatched. Germline lookup yields CDR1 SGHRS and CDR2 YFSETQ. This chain's CDR3 is CASSSSRDRGRSNTGELFF. CDR3 sequence (DNA): TGCGCCAGCAGCTCGTCCCGGGACAGGGGACGTTCGAACACCGGGGAGCTGTTTTTT. Complete variable domain (other parts from reference TRBV5-1 and TRBJ2-2): KAGVTQTPRYLIKTRGQQVTLSCSPISGHRSVSWYQQTPGQGLQFLFEYFSETQRNKGNFPGRFSGRQFSNSRSEMNVSTLELGDSALYLCASSSSRDRGRSNTGELFFGEGSRLTVL.

The CDR3 sequence: CASSLAQDSTYEQYF. The CDR3 region has the DNA TGTGCCAGCAGCTTAGCGCAGGACAGTACATACGAGCAGTACTTC. The chain joins TRBV7-9 to TRBJ2-7; TRBD1 might be the D (6 bases). This CDR3 comprises 15 residues. Germline values: CDR1 SEHNR, CDR2 FQNEAQ (reference sequence). The ends were cut back, 0 bases at V and 4 bases at J, with 13 bases in the middle.

This clonotype was observed a few times. The gene calls are TRBV10-3 and TRBJ2-5, with unresolved D. The germline gives CDR1 ENHRY, CDR2 SYGVKD. This CDR3 region has 11 residues. V was trimmed by 2 bases and J by 5 bases, leaving 3 bases between them. In nucleotides, the CDR3 is TGTGCCATCAGTGAGGGGGAGACCCAGTACTTC. The encoded protein is CAISEGETQYF.

This clonotype has at least ten counts. The chain couples TRBV7-2 to TRBJ2-3; D remains ambiguous. Between the trimmed V and J ends, which lost 3 bases and 2 bases, there was a span of 9 bases. The CDR3 covers 14 residues. Per germline, CDR1 SGHTA and CDR2 FQGNSA. The CDR3 region is CASSLVEYTDTQYF. The DNA for the CDR3 is TGTGCCAGCAGCTTGGTAGAGTACACAGATACGCAGTATTTT.

The rearrangement links TRBV7-2 to TRBJ1-4; 7 bases line up with TRBD1. CDR3 length equals 16 residues. The V and J ends lost 5 bases and 8 bases, in that order; junction bases with no gene match: 14. Germline V CDR1 and CDR2: SGHTA, FQGNSA. This CDR3 reads CASSPIAGTAGEKLFF. The CDR3 bases are TGTGCCAGCAGCCCGATTGCCGGGACAGCGGGGGAAAAACTGTTTTTT.

In its sample, this clonotype was seen a few times. The CDR3 spells CASSLVLGGDGGYTF. Here the CDR3 DNA reads TGTGCCAGCAGCTTAGTCTTGGGGGGCGATGGAGGCTACACCTTC. The chain uses TRBV11-2 and TRBJ1-2; a weak D match, TRBD1 (6 bases). The CDR3 totals 15 residues. The ends were cut back, 1 base at V and 8 bases at J, with 17 bases in the middle. Germline lookup yields CDR1 SGHAT and CDR2 FQNNGV. The full variable domain, completed using reference TRBV11-2 and TRBJ1-2, is EAGVAQSPRYKIIEKRQSVAFWCNPISGHATLYWYQQILGQGPKLLIQFQNNGVVDDSQLPKDRFSAERLKGVDSTLKIQPAKLEDSAVYLCASSLVLGGDGGYTFGSGTRLTVV.

This clonotype was picked up many times. The rearrangement links TRBV12-3 or TRBV12-4 to TRBJ2-2; D might be TRBD2 (6 bases). Trimming took off 2 bases at V and 3 bases at J, with 13 bases between the two ends. This CDR3 has 16 amino acids. The CDR3, as DNA: TGTGCCAGCAGTTTATCGCCTTGGGGGGACACCGGGGAGCTGTTTTTT. Amino acid sequence: CASSLSPWGDTGELFF.

This clonotype was observed a handful of times. The chain is built from TRBV4-3 and TRBJ2-1; D not resolved. V gave up 2 bases and J gave up 5 bases, with 13 bases separating them. This CDR3 is 15 amino acids long. Per germline, CDR1 LGHNA and CDR2 YSLEER. CDR3 protein: CASSQLGNRNNEQFF. The CDR3 DNA sequence: TGCGCCAGCAGCCAATTGGGGAATCGAAACAATGAGCAGTTCTTC.

This clonotype was seen many times. The rearrangement links TRBV5-1 to TRBJ2-1; either TRBD1 or TRBD2 may fit D (5 bases each). With 4 bases removed from V and 9 bases from J, the gap between germline ends came to 23 bases. CDR1 is SGHRS and CDR2 is YFSETQ in the germline V gene. The CDR3 runs 16 residues. CDR3 residues: CASSPRDGNFRTEQFF. The CDR3 nucleotides are TGCGCCAGCAGCCCCCGGGACGGAAATTTCCGTACTGAGCAGTTCTTC.

In this sample, this clonotype turned up many times. V and J are TRBV24-1 and TRBJ2-7, with D perhaps matching TRBD1 (6 bases). This CDR3 region has 13 residues. Germline CDR1 KGHDR, CDR2 SFDVKD. Trimming cost V 2 bases and J 5 bases, with 9 bases left between them. The CDR3, as DNA: TGTGCCACCAGTGATTCAACAGGGAACGAGCAGTACTTC. This sequence encodes CATSDSTGNEQYF.

The rearrangement links TRBV27 to TRBJ2-3; TRBD2 matches at 8 bases. Germline CDR1 and CDR2: MNHEY and SMNVEV (reference sequence). Unmatched junction bases numbered 6, after V lost 2 bases and J lost 5 bases. The CDR3 runs 15 residues. The CDR3 DNA follows: TGTGCCAGCAGTTTACTCGGGGGGGCTGGAGATACGCAGTATTTT. Encoded protein: CASSLLGGAGDTQYF.

This clonotype was found a few times. The chain carries TRBV18 and TRBJ2-2; D possibly matches TRBD1 or TRBD2 (5 bases each). The CDR3 totals 13 residues. Germline lookup yields CDR1 KGHSH and CDR2 LQKENI. The V and J ends lost 9 bases and 4 bases respectively, with 12 bases between them. CDR3 residues: CASRSGTTGELFF. The CDR3 DNA follows: TGTGCCAGTCGGTCGGGGACCACCGGGGAGCTGTTTTTT.

This clonotype was found many times. An end of the junction differs from the germline gene, which may be a read error. The chain combines TRBV6-5 with TRBJ1-1, with 9 bases matching TRBD1. CDR1 is MNHEY, CDR2 SVGAGI, per germline. The CDR3 covers 13 residues. This CDR3 is CASSYSFTGGLGF. CDR3 DNA: TGTGCCAGCAGTTACTCTTTCACAGGGGGCTTAGGATTT.

The chain links TRBV20-1 to TRBJ2-6; TRBD1 aligns across 9 bases. The CDR3 length is 18 residues. J gave up 4 bases and V 2 bases, and 12 bases lay outside the gene matches. Germline V gene data show CDR1 as DFQATT and CDR2 as SNEGSKA (reference sequence). CDR3 sequence reads: CSARPRYRGLAGANVLTF. The CDR3 DNA follows: TGCAGTGCTAGACCTCGTTACAGGGGGCTGGCAGGGGCCAACGTCCTGACTTTC.